This T cell receptor beta chain was captured by sequencing in a study of graft-versus-host responses after intestinal transplantation. Study background: For approximately three years after anti-thymocyte globulin induction, all recipients took tacrolimus and steroids.

Overall study results and limits: The marrow of recipients harbored GvH clones, and ileum or blood showed some of them first. Early HvG declines after transplant were associated with peak circulating GvH clone levels.

The repertoire was sequenced with immunoSEQ multiplex PCR; TCRdb's copy has only in-frame clones and lacks some. This sample has about 97,000 clones, with over 75% found just once. Remarks on this clone: Its antigen is not identified.

Trimming took 4 bases from V and 3 from J, leaving 10 bases between them. Germline values: CDR1 LNHNV, CDR2 YYDKDF (reference sequence). CDR3 length: 14 residues. The chain joins TRBV15 to TRBJ2-1, with D perhaps TRBD1 or TRBD2 (5 bases each). The receptor was isolated from a human patient who received an intestinal transplant, so some T cells may come from the graft donor. This material consisted of PBMCs, taken 453 days after intestinal transplant. This chain's CDR3 is CATSNRDGYNEQFF. In DNA form, the CDR3 reads TGTGCCACCAGCAACCGGGACGGCTACAATGAGCAGTTCTTC. The variable domain in full, completed from reference TRBV15 and TRBJ2-1, reads DAMVIQNPRYQVTQFGKPVTLSCSQTLNHNVMYWYQQKSSQAPKLLFHYYDKDFNNEADTPDNFQSRRPNTSFCFLDIRSPGLGDTAMYLCATSNRDGYNEQFFGPGTRLTVL.